This passage covers 3 T cell receptor beta chains from one sample sequenced in a study of tumor and adjacent non-tumor tissue in lung cancer. No cell sorting was done before RNA was extracted from the tissue. The normal lung tissue was taken more than 3 cm from the tumor edge. TCRbeta libraries were built with three rounds of nested PCR, modified from ARM-PCR. MiXCR, run by TCRdb on the multiplex PCR reads, gives a single entry per CDR3 protein. The data show tens of thousands of distinct CDR3 sequences, less than 85% seen once. The specimen was distant non-tumor lung tissue. These receptor sequences come from a man in his 70s with non-small cell lung cancer.

This chain links TRBV7-9 with TRBJ2-3; weak D call: TRBD1 (5 bases). The DNA matches TRBJ1-5 better at its end, which makes the J call doubtful. The germline gives CDR1 SEHNR, CDR2 FQNEAQ (reference sequence). CDR3 length: 12 amino acids. CDR3 in amino acids: CASSGDADTQHF. The CDR3 DNA sequence: TGTGCAAGCTCGGGGGACGCAGATACGCAGCATTTT.

V and J are TRBV5-4 and TRBJ2-3, with 10 bases that match TRBD2. V trimming: 2 bases; J trimming: 4 bases; junction bases outside the gene matches: 10. The CDR3 covers 17 residues. Germline-derived CDR1 and CDR2 are SGHNT and YYREEE (reference sequence). The CDR3 coding sequence is TGTGCCAGCAGCTTCAATACCGGGACTAGCGTGGCAGATACGCAGTATTTT. It translates to CASSFNTGTSVADTQYF.

A word on this clonotype: A much larger clone lies a single base off, so this may be a read error. V gene TRBV12-3 or TRBV12-4 combines with J gene TRBJ1-1; TRBD1 is a possible D gene (5 bases). V lost 10 bases and J 1 base, leaving 13 bases between the germline ends. The CDR3 is 13 residues long. CDR3 nucleotides: TGTGCCAACAGCCCTACAGGGAACACTGAAGCTTTCTTT. It codes for CANSPTGNTEAFF.